Presented here are 28 T cell receptor beta chains from one specimen sequenced in a study of CD8+ T cells in alopecia areata. Sequencing used cDNA as its template, made by extracting RNA and reverse transcribing it. The protocol was immunoSEQ multiplex PCR, while the TCRdb copy is restricted to in-frame clones and leaves out a portion. The sample was found to contain roughly 110,000 clones, and every one recurs. Specimen: lesional skin. The receptors originated from a C3H/HeJ mouse with alopecia areata. This strain's MHC haplotype is H2-k.

This clone was picked up a small number of times. Each gene name is a mouse one. The read terminates 4 residues before the CDR3 end, so the remaining end is supplied by the germline J gene. The chain links TRBV12-2 to TRBJ2-1; D gene unclear. V lost 0 bases to trimming and J lost 5 bases, with 7 bases between them. There are 13 residues in the CDR3. Germline lookup yields CDR1 SGHLS and CDR2 HYDKME. The CDR3 DNA, read in part, is TGTGCCAGCTCTCTCGCACAGAATGCT. Its translation is CASSLAQNA. The complete CDR3 protein is CASSLAQNAEQFF.

A remark on this clone: Mouse germline and gene names are used. The observed sequence ends 4 residues before the CDR3 terminus, with the missing tail filled in from the germline J gene. V is TRBV19 and J is TRBJ2-1; perhaps TRBD1 as D (6 bases). Germline assignment: CDR1 FNHDT and CDR2 SITEND (reference sequence). This CDR3 contains 14 residues. Trimming stripped 5 bases from V and 3 bases from J, with 12 bases between. CDR3 in amino acids: CASSHGQSYAEQFF. The covered CDR3 bases are TGTGCCAGCAGCCACGGACAGAGCTATGCT.

With respect to this clone: At residue 12, the TCRdb protein departs from the DNA translation, so the protein shown here was derived from the DNA itself. The germline and genes are mouse ones. The CDR3 is cut off 3 residues early in the read; its end comes from the germline J gene. J is TRBJ1-6 and V is TRBV1, with D possibly TRBD1 on 6 matching bases. TRBJ1-6 is reported as an ORF; its role is uncertain. V dropped 8 bases and J dropped 0 bases, with 11 bases sitting between them. The V gene's germline CDR1 is NSQYPW and CDR2 LRSPGD (reference sequence). The CDR3 extends over 15 amino acids. The CDR3 protein is CTCHQGNSYNSPLYF. The covered CDR3 bases are TGCACCTGCCATCAGGGGAATTCCTATAATTCGCCC.

This clone has just a few counts. Mouse gene names apply. The CDR3 end is not reached by the read, which stops 4 residues before it; the germline J gene fills it in. The chain employs TRBV17 and TRBJ2-1, with D possibly TRBD2 on 5 matching bases. The CDR3 runs to 12 residues. Germline CDR1 is MNHDT and CDR2 is YYDKIL. The CDR3 bases that were read are TGTGCTAGCAGTAGTATGGGGGCT. Translated: CASSSMGA. The full-length CDR3 reads as CASSSMGAEQFF. Variable domain in full (rest from reference TRBV17 and TRBJ2-1): DTTVKQNPRYKLARVGKPVNLICSQTMNHDTMYWYQKKPNQAPKLLLFYYDKILNREADTFEKFQSSRPNNSFCSLYIGSAGLEYSAMYLCASSSMGAEQFFGPGTRLTVL.

This clone was found a few times. The translated DNA and TCRdb's protein are not identical at residue 13; the protein here was translated from the DNA. The gene symbols are mouse symbols. This chain's CDR3 is CTCSGTGTGFGNTLYF. The sequenced part of the CDR3 DNA is TGCACCTGCAGTGGGACCGGGACAGGGTTTGGAAATACG. The J gene is TRBJ1-3, the V gene TRBV1; 9 nucleotides line up with TRBD1. The missing CDR3 end, 3 residues past where the read stops, is filled in from the germline J gene. V shed 4 bases, J shed 3 bases, and the junction held 7 bases outside the gene matches. This CDR3 has 16 amino acids. Germline lookup yields CDR1 NSQYPW and CDR2 LRSPGD (reference sequence).

A note on this clone: Gene and germline names: mouse. The read is 4 residues too short to cover the CDR3 end, so that end is filled in from the germline J gene. This sequence joins TRBV19 and TRBJ2-7; the D gene is possibly TRBD1 (5 bases). Trimming stripped 10 bases from V and 0 bases from J, with 14 bases between. Germline CDR1 and CDR2: FNHDT and SITEND (reference sequence). The CDR3 covers 13 residues. The part of the CDR3 DNA that was read is TGTGCCTCTCTCCAGAGGGGCTCCTAT. Translating gives CASLQRGSY. The full CDR3 is CASLQRGSYEQYF.

On this clone itself: Since a much larger clone is just one base distant, this may be a read error. Mouse names are used for the genes. Sequencing ends 4 residues short of the CDR3 end; the germline J gene provides the rest. The chain uses TRBV13-1 and TRBJ1-4; 9 bases align to TRBD1. Per the germline V gene, CDR1 is NSHNY and CDR2 is SYGAGN. CDR3 length: 15 amino acids. The CDR3 loop reads CASSARDRVAERLFF. The part of the CDR3 DNA that was read is TGTGCCAGCAGTGCCCGGGACAGGGTGGCCGAA.

In the case of this clone: Gene names denote mouse genes. Read data end 4 residues before the CDR3 end; the end is taken from the germline J gene. The sample holds other DNA sequences that translate to the same CDR3. The rearrangement joins TRBV13-3 to TRBJ2-7; 8 bases map to TRBD2. V lost 5 bases to trimming and J lost 3 bases; unmatched junction nucleotides: 7. The CDR3 length is 14 residues. CDR1 and CDR2 from the germline V gene are NNHDY and SYVADS. CDR3 amino acids: CASSPDWGLYEQYF. Incomplete CDR3 DNA: TGTGCCAGCAGCCCTGACTGGGGTCTCTAT.

This clone appeared a few times. Gene and germline names: mouse. The CDR3 end falls 4 residues outside the read, so it is completed with the germline J gene. The J gene is TRBJ1-1, the V gene TRBV13-3; 11 bases are shared with TRBD1. V trimming: 0 bases; J trimming: 4 bases; junction bases outside the gene matches: 5. Looked up from germline, CDR1 is NNHDY and CDR2 is SYVADS. This CDR3 is 16 amino acids long. CDR3 sequence reads: CASSDAGQGAGTEVFF. CDR3 DNA, as far as it was read: TGTGCCAGCAGTGATGCAGGACAGGGGGCTGGCACA.

This clone was counted at least ten times. The gene symbols are mouse symbols. CDR3 amino acids: CASTQGSYEQYF. The sequenced part of the CDR3 DNA is TGTGCCAGCACACAGGGCTCCTAT. This sequence joins TRBV13-3 and TRBJ2-7; TRBD1 might be the D (6 bases). The DNA ends 4 residues before the CDR3 does, and the rest of the CDR3 is filled in from the germline J gene. The germline V gene has CDR1 NNHDY and CDR2 SYVADS. This CDR3 is built from 12 residues. V gave up 6 bases and J gave up 0 bases, with 7 bases separating them.

As for this clone: It may be a read error: a sequence one base away is much more abundant. The germline and genes are mouse ones. The CDR3 end lies 4 residues beyond the end of the read and is filled in from the germline J gene. V gene TRBV14 combines with J gene TRBJ2-1; 12 positions agree with TRBD2. The germline V gene encodes CDR1 SGHDT and CDR2 FRDEAV. The CDR3 extends over 16 amino acids. V lost 3 bases to trimming and J lost 1 base; unmatched junction nucleotides: 2. CDR3 region: CASSSGTGGNYAEQFF. The part of the CDR3 DNA that was read is TGTGCCAGCAGTTCCGGGACTGGGGGGAACTATGCT.

This clone showed up just a few times. TCRdb lists a protein that is different at residue 12 from the translated DNA; the protein given here uses the DNA translation. The listed genes are named as in mouse. The read ends 3 residues before the CDR3 terminus; that terminus is restored from the germline J gene. V and J are TRBV13-3 and TRBJ1-6; 7 nucleotides align to TRBD1. TRBJ1-6 is sorted into the ORF group, with uncertain function. Germline CDR1 and CDR2: NNHDY and SYVADS. The V and J ends lost 0 bases and 6 bases, in that order; junction bases with no gene match: 3. The CDR3 is 15 residues long. CDR3: CASSDANRGNSPLYF. The CDR3 DNA, read in part, is TGTGCCAGCAGTGATGCAAACAGGGGTAATTCGCCC.

This clone has more than one count but fewer than ten. At residue 11, the translated DNA and the protein in TCRdb do not agree; the protein given here is derived from the DNA. The germline and genes are mouse ones. The read terminates 3 residues before the CDR3 end, so the remaining end is supplied by the germline J gene. This sequence joins TRBV1 and TRBJ1-6; D not certain. TRBJ1-6 is sorted into the ORF group, with uncertain function. Germline loops: CDR1 NSQYPW, CDR2 LRSPGD (reference sequence). V was cut by 3 bases and J by 4 bases, with 7 bases left in between. The CDR3 is 14 residues long. The sequenced CDR3 bases are TGCACCTGCAGTGCTGGGGTATATAATTCGCCC. It is translated as CTCSAGVYNSP. The full CDR3 is CTCSAGVYNSPLYF.

Notes on this clone: Mouse names are used for the genes. Read coverage stops 4 residues before the CDR3 terminus; the germline J gene supplies the remainder. The chain carries TRBV13-3 and TRBJ2-4, with 7 bases aligning to TRBD1. Losses at the gene ends were 1 base for V and 3 bases for J; bases not matched to a gene: 8. Germline values: CDR1 NNHDY, CDR2 SYVADS. This CDR3 has 16 residues. CDR3 bases read: TGTGCCAGCAGTGATTTGACAGGGCAAGGACAAAAC. Amino acid sequence: CASSDLTGQGQN. The full CDR3 is CASSDLTGQGQNTLYF.

Remarks on this clone: Gene names and germline match the mouse. The CDR3 end is not reached by the read, which stops 4 residues before it; the germline J gene fills it in. The chain couples TRBV16 to TRBJ2-5; 7 bases align to TRBD2. The germline CDR1 and CDR2 sequences are SGHSA and FRNQAP. The CDR3 has 14 amino acids. The CDR3 DNA, read in part, is TGTGCAAGCAGCTTAGATTGGGGGGAAGAC. The encoded protein is CASSLDWGED. The CDR3 in full is CASSLDWGEDTQYF.

This clone was detected a few times. Gene names follow the mouse nomenclature. The CDR3 is cut off 4 residues early in the read; its end comes from the germline J gene. The genes are TRBV19 and TRBJ1-1, with D possibly matching TRBD1 (6 bases). Germline CDR1 is FNHDT and CDR2 is SITEND (reference sequence). The CDR3 has 13 amino acids. CDR3 DNA (partial): TGTGCCAGCAGCCCTACAGGGAGGGGA. It translates to CASSPTGRG. The full-length CDR3 reads as CASSPTGRGEVFF.

The sample holds a few counts of this clone. The protein given in TCRdb and the translation of the DNA differ at residue 11, and the sequence presented here derives from the DNA. Germline and genes here are mouse. The read comes to an end 3 residues before the CDR3 does, leaving the germline J gene to fill in the end. The chain recombines TRBV13-3 with TRBJ1-3; weak D call: TRBD1 (6 bases). CDR3 length equals 14 residues. Trimming shortened V by 6 bases and J by 0 bases, and 10 bases separated the two germline ends. Germline CDR1 reads NNHDY; CDR2 reads SYVADS. The DNA read from the CDR3 is TGTGCCAGCACCAAACAGGGTTCTGGAAATACG. Amino acid sequence: CASTKQGSGNT. From start to end, the CDR3 is CASTKQGSGNTLYF.

Regarding this clone: There is a difference at residue 13 between the TCRdb protein and the DNA translation, so the protein given here was translated from the DNA. Gene names and germline match the mouse. The CDR3 bases that were read are TGCACCTGCAGTGCAGACGGCCCAGGGAATATTTCGCCC. Protein sequence: CTCSADGPGNISP. The complete CDR3 sequence is CTCSADGPGNISPLYF. V and J are TRBV1 and TRBJ1-6, with a tentative D call TRBD1 (5 bases). The read is 3 residues too short to cover the CDR3 end, so that end is filled in from the germline J gene. Being an ORF, TRBJ1-6 has a function that is uncertain. The CDR3 totals 16 residues. V dropped 0 bases and J dropped 9 bases, with 15 bases sitting between them. Germline V CDR1 and CDR2: NSQYPW, LRSPGD (reference sequence).

This clone was recorded at least ten times. Genes and germline come from the mouse. The CDR3 end is not reached by the read, which stops 4 residues before it; the germline J gene fills it in. Other DNA sequences in this sample translate to the same CDR3. This rearrangement joins TRBV1 to TRBJ2-1, with TRBD2 matching 12 bases. The germline V gene has CDR1 NSQYPW and CDR2 LRSPGD (reference sequence). This CDR3 contains 16 residues. V dropped 0 bases and J dropped 3; count of bases not matched to a gene: 0. The sequenced part of the CDR3 DNA is TGCACCTGCAGTGCAGAGGGACTGGGGGGCTATGCT. Amino acid sequence: CTCSAEGLGGYA. The whole CDR3 sequence reads CTCSAEGLGGYAEQFF.

This clone has only a few counts. Gene names refer to mouse genes. The read is 4 residues too short to cover the CDR3 end, so that end is filled in from the germline J gene. V and J are TRBV19 and TRBJ1-2; 7 bases are shared with TRBD1. Trimming cost V 3 bases and J 1 base; bases outside gene matches: 3. Germline V gene data show CDR1 as FNHDT and CDR2 as SITEND (reference sequence). This CDR3 spans 14 amino acids. CDR3 sequence: CASSNGDRNSDYTF. The CDR3 DNA, read in part, is TGTGCCAGCAGTAATGGGGACAGAAACTCC.

This clone was seen more than once but under ten times. At residue 13, the translated DNA and the protein in TCRdb do not agree; the protein given here is derived from the DNA. The listed genes are named as in mouse. The read ends 3 residues shy of where the CDR3 ends; the end is completed using the germline J gene. The genes are TRBV16 and TRBJ1-3; 9 bases match TRBD1. The CDR3 covers 16 residues. Germline lookup yields CDR1 SGHSA and CDR2 FRNQAP. The CDR3 bases that were read are TGTGCAAGCAGCTTAGGGGGACAGGGTTCTGGAACTACG. Its translation: CASSLGGQGSGTT. The whole CDR3 sequence reads CASSLGGQGSGTTLYF.

This clone has only a few counts. The protein given in TCRdb and the translation of the DNA differ at residue 13, and the sequence presented here derives from the DNA. Germline and genes here are mouse. Read data end 3 residues before the CDR3 end; the end is taken from the germline J gene. V is TRBV5 and J is TRBJ1-6; possibly TRBD1 for D (5 bases). Being an ORF, TRBJ1-6 has a function that is uncertain. This CDR3 has 16 amino acids. V was trimmed by 0 bases and J by 3 bases, leaving 9 bases between them. CDR1 LGHNA and CDR2 YNLKQL come from the germline V gene (reference sequence). The sequenced CDR3 bases are TGTGCCAGCAGCCAAGAAGGGCAGGGCTATAATTCGCCC. Translation: CASSQEGQGYNSP. The entire CDR3 is CASSQEGQGYNSPLYF.

Points on this clone: Here the gene names and germline are mouse. The read ends 4 residues before the CDR3 terminus; that terminus is restored from the germline J gene. The chain couples TRBV13-3 to TRBJ2-4; 11 bases align to TRBD1. Per germline, CDR1 NNHDY and CDR2 SYVADS. This CDR3 spans 16 amino acids. The CDR3 bases that were read are TGTGCCAGCAGTGGTCCGGGACAGGGGGAGAAAAAC. This sequence encodes CASSGPGQGEKN. The full CDR3 reads CASSGPGQGEKNTLYF.

As regards this clone: TCRdb's protein and the translated DNA diverge at residue 11; the protein reported here is the translation of the DNA. The gene symbols are mouse symbols. Read data end 3 residues before the CDR3 end; the end is taken from the germline J gene. The rearrangement joins TRBV17 to TRBJ1-3, with a tentative D call TRBD1 (5 bases). The CDR3 is 14 amino acids. With 2 bases removed from V and 3 bases from J, the gap between germline ends came to 8 bases. CDR1 and CDR2 from the germline V gene are MNHDT and YYDKIL. This CDR3 is CASSRLDNGNTLYF. The sequenced CDR3 bases are TGTGCTAGCAGTAGACTGGACAATGGAAATACG.

About this clone: The gene names here belong to mouse. The read gets to within 4 residues of the CDR3 end, and the germline J gene fills in the rest. V gene TRBV16 combines with J gene TRBJ1-1, with D unclear. The CDR3 runs 12 residues. Germline V gene sequence: CDR1 SGHSA, CDR2 FRNQAP. CDR3 amino acids: CASSLSATEVFF. The covered CDR3 bases are TGTGCAAGCAGCTTATCAGCAACA.

This clone occurred a few times. Gene names and germline match the mouse. The read terminates 4 residues before the CDR3 end, so the remaining end is supplied by the germline J gene. V is TRBV1 and J is TRBJ1-2, with D maybe TRBD1 (6 bases). V shed 3 bases and J shed 1 base, with 9 bases lying between them. From germline, CDR1 is NSQYPW and CDR2 LRSPGD (reference sequence). The CDR3 contains 14 residues. The sequenced CDR3 bases are TGCACCTGCAGTGCGAGGACAGAAAACTCC. Its protein product is CTCSARTENS. The complete CDR3 reads CTCSARTENSDYTF.

To note about this clone: Gene names and germline refer to mouse. The sequenced fragment ends 4 residues before the CDR3 boundary, so the rest is inferred from the germline J gene. This chain uses TRBV19 with TRBJ2-1; 7 bases are a match to TRBD1. Germline CDR1 and CDR2: FNHDT and SITEND (reference sequence). The CDR3 contains 12 residues. The CDR3 bases that were read are TGTGCCAGCACGGGACAGTGGGCT. It codes for CASTGQWA. The whole CDR3 protein reads CASTGQWAEQFF.

This clone was recorded a few times. The listed genes are named as in mouse. The read comes to an end 4 residues before the CDR3 does, leaving the germline J gene to fill in the end. This sequence joins TRBV1 and TRBJ2-5, with D tentatively TRBD2 (5 bases). The CDR3 sequence is 14 residues long. Germline V CDR1 and CDR2: NSQYPW, LRSPGD (reference sequence). Deletions cut 1 base from V and 1 base from J, with 6 bases between. The CDR3 reads CTCSAGLYQDTQYF. The part of the CDR3 DNA that was read is TGCACCTGCAGTGCAGGACTGTACCAAGAC.